This TCR beta chain was sequenced for a study of cytomegalovirus exposure and HLA in healthy donors. General observations from the study: Specificity for CMV antigens was confirmed in vitro for a few of the CMV-associated chains.

The PCR employed 60 Vbeta primers together with 13 Jbeta primers. In the study's own analysis: Roughly 11 million shared chains were among approximately 87 million unique TCR beta chains counted in a later analysis. Produced via immunoSEQ multiplex PCR; TCRdb's table is partial and in-frame only. The V and J calls and clone size are taken from that table; D and trimming were inferred from the DNA. This table has around 160,000 clones, roughly 75% appearing once. Germline V gene lookup returns CDR1 DFQATT and CDR2 SNEGSKA (reference sequence). This CDR3 region has 11 residues. As concerns this clone: Its antigen is currently unknown.

The V gene is TRBV20-1, the J gene TRBJ1-1, with D possibly being TRBD1 (6 bases). The clonotype originates from a woman aged 40 to 50 in good health and CMV-seropositive. Sequenced material: PBMCs. CDR3 amino acids: CSGRGDTEAFF. In DNA, the CDR3 is TGCAGCGGCAGGGGCGACACTGAAGCTTTCTTT.